The 8 T cell receptor beta chains given below trace back to one sample, sequenced in a study of blood T cell repertoires in COVID-19 (TCRdb year 2020). The library was produced with the immunoSEQ multiplex PCR assay. The immuneACCESS repertoire file appears here via TCRdb, limited to in-frame rearrangements. These files lack a portion of the clones; in checked studies, under half of the deficit traces to unresolved V genes, and the cause of the others is not known. This sample is represented by 110,000 to 150,000 clones; around 86% of them were singletons. Approximately 1.4% of the sample is in the top ten clones. Sequenced sample: peripheral blood. These TCRs come from a human donor in a cohort sampled during active COVID-19.

The chain combines TRBV6-5 with TRBJ2-7, with D unresolved. The V gene's germline CDR1 is MNHEY and CDR2 SVGAGI. V was pared by 5 bases and J by 2 bases, with 16 bases between. CDR3 size: 15 residues. The CDR3 DNA reads TGTGCCAGCAGTCCCCAAGGCGGATTCGCCTACGAGCAGTACTTC. Amino acids: CASSPQGGFAYEQYF.

The chain combines TRBV27 with TRBJ2-3; 9 bases map to TRBD2. Germline V CDR1 and CDR2: MNHEY, SMNVEV (reference sequence). CDR3 length equals 15 residues. V was pared by 2 bases and J by 6 bases, with 6 bases of the junction left unmatched. This CDR3 reads CASSLVAGDSDTQYF. The CDR3 nucleotides are TGTGCCAGCAGTTTAGTAGCGGGAGATTCTGATACGCAGTATTTT.

The chain combines TRBV12-5 with TRBJ1-5, with D unclear. Deletions cut 1 base from V and 7 bases from J, with 8 bases between. The germline V gene encodes CDR1 LGHNT and CDR2 FRNRAP. The CDR3 length is 13 residues. The CDR3 here is CASGLGSGQPQHF. CDR3 DNA: TGTGCTAGTGGTTTGGGCAGCGGGCAGCCCCAGCATTTT.

The chain uses TRBV7-2 and TRBJ1-6; TRBD1 is a possible D gene (5 bases). V lost 5 bases to trimming and J lost 10 bases, with 21 bases between them. This CDR3 is 16 amino acids long. CDR1 SGHTA and CDR2 FQGNSA come from the germline V gene. This chain's CDR3 is CASSTQSQGVGSPLHF. In nucleotides, the CDR3 is TGTGCCAGCAGCACCCAATCCCAGGGCGTAGGATCACCCCTCCACTTT.

This sequence joins TRBV13 and TRBJ2-5; 15 nucleotides match TRBD2. Germline V gene lookup returns CDR1 PRHDT and CDR2 FYEKMQ (reference sequence). The V segment lost 4 bases and the J segment 5 bases; nucleotides outside the gene matches: 11. This CDR3 is built from 18 residues. CDR3 amino acids: CASSWGGLAGGPGETQYF. CDR3 nucleotide sequence: TGTGCCAGCAGCTGGGGAGGACTAGCGGGAGGGCCGGGGGAGACCCAGTACTTC.

The chain joins TRBV7-9 to TRBJ2-2; TRBD1 matches at 9 bases. This CDR3 comprises 16 residues. The germline CDR1 and CDR2 sequences are SEHNR and FQNEAQ (reference sequence). J was trimmed by 4 bases and V by 3 bases; bases with no gene match: 6. CDR3 protein: CASSFWTGVATGELFF. CDR3 DNA: TGTGCCAGCAGCTTTTGGACAGGGGTCGCCACCGGGGAGCTGTTTTTT.

The J gene is TRBJ2-7, the V gene TRBV7-2; no firm D call. The ends were cut back, 3 bases at V and 0 bases at J, with 3 bases in the middle. This CDR3 is built from 12 residues. Per germline, CDR1 SGHTA and CDR2 FQGNSA. The CDR3 DNA is TGTGCCAGCAGCTTCAGCTCCTACGAGCAGTACTTC. Amino acids: CASSFSSYEQYF.

This chain links TRBV30 with TRBJ1-6; 11 bases line up with TRBD1. This CDR3 spans 14 amino acids. V lost 3 bases to trimming and J lost 11 bases; unmatched junction nucleotides: 6. Germline V lookup: CDR1 GTSNPN, CDR2 SVGIG (reference sequence). CDR3: CAWRGDRGRAPLHF. The CDR3 coding sequence is TGTGCCTGGAGGGGGGACAGGGGGAGGGCACCCCTCCACTTT. Full variable domain (rest looked up from reference TRBV30 and TRBJ1-6): SQTIHQWPATLVQPVGSPLSLECTVEGTSNPNLYWYRQAAGRGLQLLFYSVGIGQISSEVPQNLSASRPQDRQFILSSKKLLLSDSGFYLCAWRGDRGRAPLHFGNGTRLTVT.